This T cell receptor (beta chain) came from a study of T cells in Graves' hyperthyroidism and ophthalmopathy. This clonotype was seen at least ten times. Antigen unknown. The source material, RNA transcripts, was used to amplify TCR beta CDR3 regions. The primer set for the first-round RT-PCR of the TCR CDR3 was HTBI. MiXCR, run by TCRdb on the multiplex PCR reads, gives a single entry per CDR3 protein. The table lists roughly 180,000 distinct CDR3 sequences, 9.4% of them singletons. Findings of the study overall: Blood held most thyroid clonotypes expanded above 0.001 frequency.

Germline CDR1 DFQATT, CDR2 SNEGSKA (reference sequence). This CDR3 comprises 14 residues. V lost 2 bases and J lost 1; bases outside the gene matches: 2. The sample comprised blood. The genes are TRBV20-1 and TRBJ2-3, with 8 positions matching TRBD2. The receptor comes from a woman aged 18-29 years with Graves' hyperthyroidism that later progressed to Graves' ophthalmopathy. The CDR3 region has the DNA TGCAGTGCTAGAACGCGGGGGGGCACAGATACGCAGTATTTT. Translation gives CSARTRGGTDTQYF.